This T cell receptor beta chain stems from a study of radiotherapy plus CTLA-4 blockade in lung cancer. The wider study: Disease control was seen in 31% of patients, objective responses in 18%.

There are 16 residues in the CDR3. V shed 3 bases, J shed 5 bases, and the junction held 11 bases outside the gene matches. CDR1 and CDR2 (germline): SGDLS, YYNGEE. With respect to this clone: No antigen is known for it.

General study results and limits: In blood, after radiotherapy plus ipilimumab, tumor-derived TCR clones expanded. It was early blood T cell clone dynamics, with interferon-beta, that reportedly best predicted response.

With ipilimumab providing CTLA-4 blockade, focal radiation was administered to patients who had chemo-refractory metastatic non-small-cell lung cancer. The protocol was immunoSEQ multiplex PCR, while the TCRdb copy is restricted to in-frame clones and leaves out a portion. The data contain 50,000 or so clones, approximately 79% of them singletons. This chain links TRBV9 with TRBJ1-1; TRBD1 agrees at 9 bases. The origin of this receptor is a human donor with non-small cell lung cancer who had stable disease on radiotherapy plus ipilimumab. The sequencing here drew on peripheral blood, taken from a patient treated with radiotherapy plus ipilimumab. This CDR3 reads CASSDPQGQGKTEAFF. The DNA of the CDR3 is TGTGCCAGCAGCGACCCCCAGGGACAGGGTAAGACTGAAGCTTTCTTT. Full variable domain (rest looked up from reference TRBV9 and TRBJ1-1): DSGVTQTPKHLITATGQRVTLRCSPRSGDLSVYWYQQSLDQGLQFLIQYYNGEERAKGNILERFSAQQFPDLHSELNLSSLELGDSALYFCASSDPQGQGKTEAFFGQGTRLTVV.